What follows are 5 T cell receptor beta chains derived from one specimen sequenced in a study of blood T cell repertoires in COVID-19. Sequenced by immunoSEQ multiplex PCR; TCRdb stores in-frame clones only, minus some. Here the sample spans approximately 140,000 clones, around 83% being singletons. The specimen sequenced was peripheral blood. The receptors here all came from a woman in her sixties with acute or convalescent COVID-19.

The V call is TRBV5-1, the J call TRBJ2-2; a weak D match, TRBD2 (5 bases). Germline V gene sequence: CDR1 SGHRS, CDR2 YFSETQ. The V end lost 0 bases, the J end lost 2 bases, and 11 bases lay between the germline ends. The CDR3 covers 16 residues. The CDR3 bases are TGCGCCAGCAGCTTGGATGCAGGACTCAACACCGGGGAGCTGTTTTTT. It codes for CASSLDAGLNTGELFF.

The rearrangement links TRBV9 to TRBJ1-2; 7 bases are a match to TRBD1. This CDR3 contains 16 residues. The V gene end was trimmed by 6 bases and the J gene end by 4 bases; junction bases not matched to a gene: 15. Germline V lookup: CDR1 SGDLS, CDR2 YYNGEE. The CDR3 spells CASTRTGRPLIYGYTF. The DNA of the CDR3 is TGTGCCAGCACAAGGACAGGACGGCCCCTTATCTATGGCTACACCTTC.

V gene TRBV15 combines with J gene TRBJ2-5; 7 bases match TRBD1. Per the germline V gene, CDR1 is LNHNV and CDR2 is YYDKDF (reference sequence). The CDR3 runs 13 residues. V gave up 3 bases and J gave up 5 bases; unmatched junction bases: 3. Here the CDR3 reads CATSSQGVETQYF. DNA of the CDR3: TGTGCCACCAGCAGTCAGGGGGTCGAGACCCAGTACTTC.

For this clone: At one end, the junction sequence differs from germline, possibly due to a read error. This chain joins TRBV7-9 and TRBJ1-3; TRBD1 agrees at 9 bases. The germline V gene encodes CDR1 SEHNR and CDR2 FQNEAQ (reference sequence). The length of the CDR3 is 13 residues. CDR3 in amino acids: CASSLAGVQGAHF. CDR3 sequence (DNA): TGTGCCAGCAGCCTAGCGGGGGTACAGGGGGCTCATTTT.

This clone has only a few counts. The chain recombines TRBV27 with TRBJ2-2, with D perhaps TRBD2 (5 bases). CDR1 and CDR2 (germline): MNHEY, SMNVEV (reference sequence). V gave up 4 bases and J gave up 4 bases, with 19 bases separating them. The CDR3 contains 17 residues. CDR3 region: CASSSPRRTGSTGELFF. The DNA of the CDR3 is TGTGCCAGCAGTTCCCCCCGACGGACTGGGAGCACCGGGGAGCTGTTTTTT.